Sequencing of this T cell receptor (beta chain) was carried out in a study of cytotoxic CD8 clonotypes in ibrutinib-treated CLL. The wider study: Recorded responses included around 24 partial and 2 complete; following median approximately 68 months, approximately 15 stayed remitted and roughly twelve progressed. Points from the study as a whole: Baseline levels were approached again at progression, after clonality had risen at ibrutinib response. T-cell clonality at baseline went above that of age-matched healthy donors and rose and fell with circulating CD8+ T-cell counts. Contraction or stability on treatment was seen for public clonotypes, which were uncommon.

A word on this clone: Its antigen remains unknown.

Profiled with immunoSEQ multiplex PCR; TCRdb holds only in-frame clones, not every one. The sample lists fewer than 400,000 clones; under 70% were seen once. Losses at the gene ends were 4 bases for V and 6 bases for J; bases not matched to a gene: 8. Per germline, CDR1 LGHNA and CDR2 YSLEER. The CDR3 runs to 14 residues. The specimen was PBMCs, collected after 36 months of ibrutinib treatment. The rearrangement uses TRBV4-3 and TRBJ1-1, with 7 bases lining up with TRBD1. This TCR was recovered from a human donor with chronic lymphocytic leukemia. The chain's CDR3 is CASSPRGGFAEAFF. DNA of the CDR3: TGCGCCAGCAGCCCGCGAGGGGGCTTCGCTGAAGCTTTCTTT.